The 21 T cell receptor beta chains below were found in one sample sequenced in a study of vaccination and CD4 T cells after COVID-19 (dated by TCRdb to 2022 to 2024). Library preparation employed PCR. Instrument used: Illumina iSeq 100. DNA from cultured CD4+ T cells was subjected to TCR sequencing with the Oncomine TCR Beta short-read assay at the Johns Hopkins FTIC core. TCRdb reworked the public reads: Q25 trimming with fastp, MiXCR clone assembly, productive beta chains retained. Under each unique CDR3 protein, matching rows form one entry showing the most common genes and DNA. This sample gives about 10,000 distinct CDR3 sequences in total; approximately 59% of them show up just once. More than 15% of the sample comes from the top ten. In the paper's terms, the treatment or condition label means: roughly 10-day PBMC culture with coronavirus spike peptide pools or control peptides (ViraFEST assay).

The antigens of these receptors remain unknown. Sequencing input: CD4+ T cells from blood, cultured in vitro. These TCRs come from a human donor who had recovered from COVID-19.

The chain joins TRBV5-1 to TRBJ1-2; no reliable D call. The CDR3 runs 15 residues. Germline lookup yields CDR1 SGHRS and CDR2 YFSETQ. V lost 1 base to trimming and J lost 9 bases, with 19 bases between them. The CDR3 sequence: CASSLYEGGPNRYTF. In DNA form, the CDR3 reads TGCGCCAGCAGCTTGTATGAGGGAGGACCCAACCGCTACACCTTC.

Only a few counts were recorded for this clonotype. The CDR3 spells CASSPDRNQPQHF. The CDR3 bases are TGTGCCAGCAGCCCTGACAGGAATCAGCCCCAGCATTTT. This chain connects TRBV7-2 to TRBJ1-5, with D perhaps TRBD1 (6 bases). Germline CDR1 reads SGHTA; CDR2 reads FQGNSA. Trimming pared 5 bases from V and 4 bases from J, leaving 9 bases between. The CDR3 is 13 amino acids.

The chain uses TRBV2 and TRBJ1-2; D is ambiguous. The CDR3 covers 14 residues. Trimming shortened V by 6 bases and J by 0 bases, and 11 bases separated the two germline ends. Germline loops: CDR1 SNHLY, CDR2 FYNNEI. CDR3 residues: CASSLDGANYGYTF. For the CDR3, the DNA is TGTGCCAGCAGCCTCGACGGCGCTAACTATGGCTACACCTTC.

This clonotype came up once. The genes are TRBV27 and TRBJ2-7; D perhaps matches TRBD1 (6 bases). Trimming removed 6 bases from V and 1 base from J, with 10 bases in between. Germline assignment: CDR1 MNHEY and CDR2 SMNVEV (reference sequence). This CDR3 region has 13 residues. The CDR3 spells CASRRTASYEQYF. In nucleotides, the CDR3 is TGTGCCAGCAGAAGGACAGCGTCCTACGAGCAGTACTTC.

In its sample, this clonotype was seen a few times. This rearrangement joins TRBV2 to TRBJ1-5; D gene ambiguous. CDR1 is SNHLY, CDR2 FYNNEI, per germline. CDR3 length: 13 residues. V was trimmed by 3 bases and J by 3 bases, leaving 6 bases between them. CDR3: CASSDDSNQPQHF. In nucleotides, the CDR3 is TGTGCCAGCAGTGATGACTCCAATCAGCCCCAGCATTTT.

The rearrangement links TRBV19 to TRBJ1-2, with D possibly matching TRBD1 (5 bases). V was shortened by 1 base and J by 4 bases, with 16 bases between the two germline ends. The V gene's germline CDR1 is LNHDA and CDR2 SQIVND (reference sequence). This CDR3 has 16 amino acids. The CDR3 here is CASSIGDSSSFYGYTF. The CDR3 DNA reads as TGTGCCAGTAGTATAGGGGACTCTAGTTCCTTCTATGGCTACACCTTC.

The chain employs TRBV6-2 or TRBV6-3 and TRBJ1-1, with a tentative D call TRBD1 (6 bases). V was pared by 5 bases and J by 4 bases, with 20 bases between. CDR1 and CDR2 (germline): MNHEY, SVGEGT. The CDR3 loop spans 16 amino acids. The CDR3 is CASSRNAGGGGTEAFF. The CDR3 nucleotides are TGTGCCAGCAGTCGAAATGCTGGGGGCGGGGGCACTGAAGCTTTCTTT.

The V gene is TRBV20-1, the J gene TRBJ1-2; maybe TRBD1 (6 bases). This CDR3 is built from 14 residues. Trimming shortened V by 0 bases and J by 7 bases, and 15 bases separated the two germline ends. Germline V gives CDR1 DFQATT, CDR2 SNEGSKA (reference sequence). CDR3 sequence reads: CSARDLNRALGYTF. DNA for the CDR3: TGCAGTGCTAGAGATCTAAACAGGGCCCTTGGCTACACCTTC.

This clonotype was found a few times. This chain joins TRBV27 and TRBJ2-7; maybe TRBD1 (6 bases). V was pared by 10 bases and J by 3 bases, with 19 bases between. CDR1 is MNHEY and CDR2 is SMNVEV in the germline V gene (reference sequence). There are 14 residues in the CDR3. The CDR3 nucleotides read TGTGCCATCACAGGGTCCGTGTTGTGCTACGAGCAGTACTTC. Its translation: CAITGSVLCYEQYF.

The rearrangement links TRBV7-2 to TRBJ2-7, with D hard to call. This CDR3 has 12 residues. The V and J ends lost 3 bases and 2 bases respectively, with 5 bases between them. Per germline, CDR1 SGHTA and CDR2 FQGNSA. The CDR3 DNA is TGTGCCAGCAGCTTCAGTACCTACGAGCAGTACTTC. Its protein product is CASSFSTYEQYF.

The V and J genes are TRBV25-1 and TRBJ1-3, with 7 bases lining up with TRBD1. CDR3 length: 15 residues. CDR1 and CDR2 (germline): MGHDK, SYGVNS. The junction had 8 bases not matched to a gene; V was cut back by 5 bases and J by 4 bases. This chain's CDR3 is CASSRQGGVGNTIYF. In DNA form, the CDR3 reads TGTGCCAGCAGTAGGCAGGGGGGTGTCGGAAACACCATATATTTT.

This clonotype is labeled as medium-sized. The V gene is TRBV11-2, the J gene TRBJ1-3; no clear D gene. Germline V gene data show CDR1 as SGHAT and CDR2 as FQNNGV. V was trimmed by 5 bases and J by 8 bases, leaving 19 bases between them. The length of the CDR3 is 15 residues. The CDR3: CASSRNPDPRHTIYF. CDR3 bases: TGTGCCAGCAGCCGAAACCCGGACCCGCGGCACACCATATATTTT. The full variable domain, in which reference TRBV11-2 and TRBJ1-3 provide the parts outside the CDR3, is EAGVAQSPRYKIIEKRQSVAFWCNPISGHATLYWYQQILGQGPKLLIQFQNNGVVDDSQLPKDRFSAERLKGVDSTLKIQPAKLEDSAVYLCASSRNPDPRHTIYFGEGSWLTVV.

The table lists this clonotype with a few counts. The chain uses TRBV6-1 and TRBJ1-2, with D unresolved. Between the trimmed V and J ends, which lost 4 bases and 4 bases, there was a span of 10 bases. The germline gives CDR1 MNHNS, CDR2 SASEGT. This CDR3 has 13 amino acids. The CDR3 DNA reads TGTGCCAGCAGTGTTGTCCGACCCTATGGCTACACCTTC. Protein product: CASSVVRPYGYTF.

The gene calls are TRBV7-3 and TRBJ1-6; D unclear. Germline V gene lookup returns CDR1 SGHTA and CDR2 FQGTGA. This CDR3 is 14 amino acids long. Trimming took off 3 bases at V and 4 bases at J, with 7 bases between the two ends. The DNA for the CDR3 is TGTGCCAGCAGCTTTCCGTATTATAATTCACCCCTCCACTTT. It specifies CASSFPYYNSPLHF.

The chain couples TRBV6-1 to TRBJ2-2; no reliable D call. The V gene lost 11 bases and the J gene lost 6 bases, with 19 bases spanning the gap. Germline CDR1 MNHNS, CDR2 SASEGT. CDR3 length: 14 residues. The DNA for the CDR3 is TGTGCCTCCACGACGTTGGGTTTGGCCGGGGAGCTGTTTTTT. It yields the protein CASTTLGLAGELFF.

This chain uses TRBV27 with TRBJ1-5; D remains unclear. V dropped 2 bases and J dropped 4 bases, with 9 bases sitting between them. CDR1 MNHEY and CDR2 SMNVEV come from the germline V gene (reference sequence). The CDR3 has 14 residues. The chain's CDR3 is CASSLRAGNQPQHF. The DNA of the CDR3 is TGTGCCAGCAGTTTACGAGCGGGGAATCAGCCCCAGCATTTT.

The chain combines TRBV12-3 or TRBV12-4 with TRBJ1-2; TRBD1 is a possible D gene (6 bases). The CDR3 extends over 14 amino acids. V lost 7 bases and J 3 bases, leaving 15 bases between the germline ends. CDR3 coding DNA: TGTGCCAGCACCAAGAGGGGGAAGGACTATGGCTACACCTTC. This encodes CASTKRGKDYGYTF.

This chain joins TRBV7-8 and TRBJ1-2; no clear D gene. V lost 3 bases, J lost 5 bases, and 13 bases lay in between. This CDR3 has 14 amino acids. Germline CDR1 SGHVS, CDR2 FQNEAQ. The CDR3 DNA reads as TGTGCCAGCAGCTTTAGGGAGGGCGGGTATGGCTACACCTTC. Translation: CASSFREGGYGYTF. The full variable domain, in which reference TRBV7-8 and TRBJ1-2 provide the parts outside the CDR3, is GAGVSQSPRYKVAKRGQDVALRCDPISGHVSLFWYQQALGQGPEFLTYFQNEAQLDKSGLPSDRFFAERPEGSVSTLKIQRTQQEDSAVYLCASSFREGGYGYTFGSGTRLTVV.

Written as DNA, the CDR3 is TGCAGTCCGTTGGCGGGGATGGGGGCAGATACGCAGTATTTT. This encodes CSPLAGMGADTQYF. This sequence joins TRBV20-1 and TRBJ2-3; maybe TRBD2 (6 bases). The germline V and J ends were trimmed by 8 bases and 4 bases, with 19 bases remaining between them. CDR1 is DFQATT, CDR2 SNEGSKA, per germline (reference sequence). The CDR3 is made up of 14 amino acids.

The chain combines TRBV15 with TRBJ1-5; 12 bases are a match to TRBD1. Germline CDR1 is LNHNV and CDR2 is YYDKDF (reference sequence). Trimming cost V 5 bases and J 1 base; bases outside gene matches: 6. This CDR3 is 17 amino acids long. The CDR3 here is CATSARDRGLSNQPQHF. The CDR3 nucleotides are TGTGCCACCAGCGCGCGGGACAGGGGGCTAAGCAATCAGCCCCAGCATTTT.

The chain is built from TRBV1 and TRBJ2-3; the table's TRBD1 call for D was not verified on the DNA. TRBV1 is classified as a pseudogene. This CDR3 spans 14 amino acids. The DNA of the CDR3 is TGCACCAGCAGCTACGTCCCGGGCACAGATACGCAGTATTTT. Its protein is CTSSYVPGTDTQYF.